This T cell receptor beta chain comes out of a study of PD-L1 blockade in urothelial cancer. For the study at large: The year 2014 saw patients start atezolizumab, 1,200 mg intravenously every 3 weeks. Blood analyses occurred 3 weeks (second dose) and 6 weeks post treatment start. Reported median T cell count for blood samples was around 150,000.

Per germline, CDR1 SGHRS and CDR2 YFSETQ. Unmatched junction bases numbered 14, after V lost 4 bases and J lost 8 bases. This CDR3 region has 15 residues. This clone was recorded once. The assay was immunoSEQ multiplex PCR, and TCRdb's table has in-frame clones only and misses some. The repertoire holds around 60,000 clones, with 80% to 85% as singletons. Time point given: pretreatment peripheral blood. Patients were living with locally advanced or metastatic urothelial carcinoma. The clonotype originates from a man between 65 and 85 years old with urothelial cancer. The gene calls are TRBV5-1 and TRBJ1-2; 7 bases align to TRBD1. This material consisted of PBMCs, taken around atezolizumab (anti-PD-L1) treatment. The CDR3 loop reads CASSTDLTGPWGYTF. CDR3 bases: TGCGCCAGCAGCACGGACCTGACAGGGCCCTGGGGCTACACCTTC.